This record covers a single TCR beta chain. The data originate from a study of CD8+CD57+ T cells in acquired aplastic anemia. This CDR3 is built from 13 residues. Trimming shortened V by 7 bases and J by 0 bases, and 7 bases separated the two germline ends. Germline V gene data show CDR1 as SNHLY and CDR2 as FYNNEI. Researchers used genomic DNA as the template to profile TCR beta VDJ and CDR3. TCRdb called the reads again in MiXCR, with one record for every CDR3 protein. The repertoire holds about 190,000 distinct CDR3 sequences, with roughly half as singletons. The receptor's source is a human donor in good health, serving as a control. Sample: sorted CD4+, CD8+, or CD8+CD57+ T cells (not recorded which) from PBMCs. The V and J genes are TRBV2 and TRBJ1-5; D may be TRBD1 (6 bases). CDR3 DNA: TGTGCCAGCAACAGGGATAGCAATCAGCCCCAGCATTTT. The encoded protein is CASNRDSNQPQHF. The full variable domain, rest sourced from reference TRBV2 and TRBJ1-5, is EPEVTQTPSHQVTQMGQEVILRCVPISNHLYFYWYRQILGQKVEFLVSFYNNEISEKSEIFDDQFSVERPDGSNFTLKIRSTKLEDSAMYFCASNRDSNQPQHFGDGTRLSIL.